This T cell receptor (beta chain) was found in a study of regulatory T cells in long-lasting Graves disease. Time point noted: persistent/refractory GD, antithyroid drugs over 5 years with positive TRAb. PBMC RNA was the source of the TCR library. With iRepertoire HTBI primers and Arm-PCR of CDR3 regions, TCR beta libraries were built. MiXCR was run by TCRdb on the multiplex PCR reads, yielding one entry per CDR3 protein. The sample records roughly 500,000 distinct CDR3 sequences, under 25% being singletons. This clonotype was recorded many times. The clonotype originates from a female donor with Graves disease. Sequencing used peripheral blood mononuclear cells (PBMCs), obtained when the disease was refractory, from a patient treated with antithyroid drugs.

CDR3 sequence reads: CASSSSKRGPLWETQYF. The CDR3 DNA is TGTGCCAGCAGTTCATCAAAGCGGGGTCCTTTATGGGAGACCCAGTACTTC. This sequence joins TRBV27 and TRBJ2-5; 7 bases fit TRBD2. CDR1 is MNHEY and CDR2 is SMNVEV in the germline V gene (reference sequence). The CDR3 spans 17 residues. Losses at the gene ends were 4 bases for V and 5 bases for J; bases not matched to a gene: 16.